A single sample gave rise to the 22 T cell receptor beta chains below, sequenced in a study of T-cell reconstitution after alpha-beta-depleted transplantation in children. Molecular barcoding with unique molecular identifiers was used for the TCRbeta library. TCRdb redid the calling of the PCR reads with MiXCR, one entry per CDR3 protein. This sample yields 5,500 to 8,500 distinct CDR3 sequences, of which approximately 5% are seen a single time; less than 30% belongs to the top ten. The sequencing here drew on PBMCs, mostly from graft donor cells, taken 180 days after TCRalphabeta/CD19-depleted stem cell transplant. These receptors came from a child less than two years old who had a stem cell transplant for acute myeloid leukemia, so the T cells may come from the graft donor.

In its sample, this clonotype was seen many times. The chain links TRBV5-1 to TRBJ1-1; no reliable D call. The CDR3 contains 14 residues. In germline, CDR1 is SGHRS, CDR2 YFSETQ. Trimming pared 4 bases from V and 1 base from J, leaving 11 bases between. As DNA, the CDR3 is TGCGCCAGCAGCCAGGTAGTCGGGAACACTGAAGCTTTCTTT. This encodes CASSQVVGNTEAFF.

This clonotype was recorded at least ten times. The chain combines TRBV20-1 with TRBJ2-1; the match to TRBD1 covers 8 bases. In germline, CDR1 is DFQATT, CDR2 SNEGSKA (reference sequence). The CDR3 runs to 15 residues. The V segment lost 1 base and the J segment 3 bases; nucleotides outside the gene matches: 5. Here the CDR3 DNA reads TGCAGTGCTAGAGCAGCAGGGGGCGGCTACAATGAGCAGTTCTTC. This translates into CSARAAGGGYNEQFF.

The rearrangement joins TRBV7-3 to TRBJ2-7, with TRBD1 identical over 7 bases. Germline V gives CDR1 SGHTA, CDR2 FQGTGA. J was trimmed by 12 bases and V by 2 bases; bases with no gene match: 7. There are 12 residues in the CDR3. CDR3 DNA sequence: TGTGCCAGCAGCTTACTCTACAGGGGCCCGTACTTC. Translating it yields CASSLLYRGPYF.

By share of the sample, this clonotype is medium-sized. The chain joins TRBV28 to TRBJ2-7; D tentatively fits TRBD1 or TRBD2 (5 bases each). This CDR3 has 14 residues. CDR1 is MDHEN and CDR2 is SYDVKM in the germline V gene. V shed 11 bases and J shed 0 bases, with 17 bases lying between them. The CDR3 nucleotides are TGTGCCTCCCGCCCGGGACGACGCTCCTACGAGCAGTACTTC. Its protein product is CASRPGRRSYEQYF.

By sample share, this clonotype is medium-sized. The V gene is TRBV15, the J gene TRBJ2-3, with D unresolved. Germline loops: CDR1 LNHNV, CDR2 YYDKDF (reference sequence). The V gene lost 0 bases and the J gene lost 4 bases, with 14 bases spanning the gap. The CDR3 runs to 16 residues. The CDR3 sequence: CATSREPTLVADTQYF. CDR3 DNA sequence: TGTGCCACCAGCAGAGAGCCGACGTTAGTTGCAGATACGCAGTATTTT.

This clonotype was found many times. The chain carries TRBV20-1 and TRBJ2-3; 9 bases align to TRBD1. The CDR3 spans 16 residues. The J segment lost 5 bases and the V segment lost 0 bases, leaving 9 bases of the junction unmatched. CDR1 and CDR2 from the germline V gene are DFQATT and SNEGSKA (reference sequence). This CDR3 is CSARDLFGTGKDTQYF. In DNA form, the CDR3 reads TGCAGTGCTAGAGATCTGTTCGGGACAGGGAAAGATACGCAGTATTTT.

This clonotype was recorded many times. J is TRBJ1-6 and V is TRBV20-1; D unclear. V was cut by 7 bases and J by 8 bases, with 12 bases left in between. This CDR3 is 12 amino acids long. Germline-derived CDR1 and CDR2 are DFQATT and SNEGSKA (reference sequence). The CDR3 region has the DNA TGCAGTGTTCAGAGGGTGGATTCACCCCTCCACTTT. This gives the protein CSVQRVDSPLHF.

This clonotype was recorded at least ten times. The DNA for the CDR3 is TGTGCCAGCACCCTACCTGGGACAGGGAACACTGAAGCTTTCTTT. Its translation is CASTLPGTGNTEAFF. The V gene is TRBV6-5, the J gene TRBJ1-1; TRBD1 matches at 8 bases. The CDR3 runs to 15 residues. Germline CDR1 MNHEY, CDR2 SVGAGI. Germline trimming cut 7 bases from V and 1 base from J; bases unmatched to any gene: 8.

This clonotype came up a few times. One junction end does not reproduce the germline sequence, and a read error may be involved. The chain couples TRBV7-7 to TRBJ2-2; 14 bases are shared with TRBD2. Germline V gene data show CDR1 as SSHAT and CDR2 as FNYEAQ (reference sequence). The CDR3 consists of 16 residues. CDR3 DNA sequence: TGTGCTAGCAGCCAGGGACTAGCGGGAGTTGGCGGGGAGCTGTTTTTT. It translates to CASSQGLAGVGGELFF.

V usage is TRBV3-1 and J usage is TRBJ2-1; TRBD2 agrees at 14 bases. Trimming cost V 11 bases and J 1 base; bases outside gene matches: 13. The CDR3 has 18 residues. Germline-derived CDR1 and CDR2 are LGHDT and YNNKEL (reference sequence). The CDR3 nucleotides are TGTGCCTGCTCCCCGGGACTAGCGGGAGCGCCTTCCTACAATGAGCAGTTCTTC. This sequence encodes CACSPGLAGAPSYNEQFF.

This clonotype was seen many times. The chain is built from TRBV7-2 and TRBJ1-2; TRBD1 matches at 8 bases. V lost 5 bases and J lost 6; bases outside the gene matches: 5. This CDR3 has 13 amino acids. The V gene's germline CDR1 is SGHTA and CDR2 FQGNSA. In nucleotides, the CDR3 is TGTGCCAGCAGCCGGGGACAGGTAGATGGCTACACCTTC. This translates into CASSRGQVDGYTF.

By share, this clonotype counts as medium-sized. V gene TRBV5-6 combines with J gene TRBJ2-1; D ambiguous. The CDR3 runs 15 residues. Germline CDR1 SGHDT, CDR2 YYEEEE. V dropped 0 bases and J dropped 0 bases, with 7 bases sitting between them. CDR3 coding DNA: TGTGCCAGCAGCTTGGGTCAGGCCTCCTACAATGAGCAGTTCTTC. Amino acids: CASSLGQASYNEQFF.

This clonotype was seen many times. The gene calls are TRBV7-9 and TRBJ2-7; D tentatively reads TRBD1 or TRBD2 (5 bases each). V lost 4 bases and J lost 2, with 15 bases in between. Per germline, CDR1 SEHNR and CDR2 FQNEAQ (reference sequence). This CDR3 is built from 15 residues. In nucleotides, the CDR3 is TGTGCCAGCAGCTGGATAAGACGGGGACCCTACGAGCAGTACTTC. Its protein product is CASSWIRRGPYEQYF.

This clonotype was seen at least ten times. The chain combines TRBV28 with TRBJ2-3, with 9 bases lining up with TRBD2. Germline CDR1 and CDR2: MDHEN and SYDVKM. There are 16 residues in the CDR3. Trimming removed 6 bases from V and 7 bases from J; junction bases left unmatched: 14. This CDR3 reads CASSLGLALAENTQYF. The CDR3 DNA sequence: TGTGCCAGCAGCCTGGGACTAGCCCTAGCCGAAAATACGCAGTATTTT.

Many counts were recorded for this clonotype. J is TRBJ2-2 and V is TRBV7-9; 7 bases match TRBD1. From germline, CDR1 is SEHNR and CDR2 FQNEAQ (reference sequence). The CDR3 totals 15 residues. After removal of 6 bases from V and 7 bases from J, the junction contained 11 bases not matched to a gene. The CDR3 reads CASRGSTGWVGELFF. CDR3 nucleotides: TGTGCCAGCAGAGGTTCGACAGGGTGGGTCGGGGAGCTGTTTTTT.

In this sample, this clonotype is medium-sized. The CDR3: CSARTVGSYNEQFF. The CDR3 nucleotides are TGCAGTGCTAGGACTGTGGGCTCCTACAATGAGCAGTTCTTC. The gene calls are TRBV20-1 and TRBJ2-1, with D hard to call. V was clipped by 3 bases and J by 0 bases, with 9 bases between them. Germline-derived CDR1 and CDR2 are DFQATT and SNEGSKA (reference sequence). The CDR3 consists of 14 residues.

In this sample, this clonotype turned up many times. This rearrangement joins TRBV15 to TRBJ2-2; 8 nucleotides agree with TRBD1. Germline V lookup: CDR1 LNHNV, CDR2 YYDKDF (reference sequence). V dropped 2 bases and J dropped 1; count of bases not matched to a gene: 3. This CDR3 has 16 residues. In nucleotides, the CDR3 is TGTGCCACCAGCAGACCCGGGACAGGGAACACCGGGGAGCTGTTTTTT. It specifies CATSRPGTGNTGELFF.

This clonotype has at least ten counts. This chain joins TRBV15 and TRBJ2-1, with a weak D call TRBD2 (5 bases). The CDR3 covers 14 residues. Germline CDR1 reads LNHNV; CDR2 reads YYDKDF (reference sequence). The ends were cut back, 8 bases at V and 4 bases at J, with 15 bases in the middle. The CDR3 nucleotides are TGTGCCACCGGGAAGCGGCAATCATACAATGAGCAGTTCTTC. It encodes CATGKRQSYNEQFF. The variable domain in full, completed from reference TRBV15 and TRBJ2-1, reads DAMVIQNPRYQVTQFGKPVTLSCSQTLNHNVMYWYQQKSSQAPKLLFHYYDKDFNNEADTPDNFQSRRPNTSFCFLDIRSPGLGDTAMYLCATGKRQSYNEQFFGPGTRLTVL.

This clonotype ranks as medium-sized. The rearrangement links TRBV20-1 to TRBJ2-5, with D unresolved. The CDR3 spans 16 residues. Germline values: CDR1 DFQATT, CDR2 SNEGSKA (reference sequence). V was trimmed by 0 bases and J by 5 bases, leaving 19 bases between them. CDR3 protein: CSARDPSARPFETQYF. The DNA for the CDR3 is TGCAGTGCTAGAGATCCATCCGCCCGCCCCTTTGAGACCCAGTACTTC.

This clonotype is medium-sized in the sample. The rearrangement links TRBV3-1 to TRBJ2-5, with D hard to call. Deletions cut 2 bases from V and 1 base from J, with 8 bases between. This CDR3 has 14 amino acids. The germline V gene has CDR1 LGHDT and CDR2 YNNKEL (reference sequence). The CDR3 region is CASSQRTVQETQYF. DNA of the CDR3: TGTGCCAGCAGCCAAAGAACGGTCCAAGAGACCCAGTACTTC.

This clonotype was found many times. The V gene is TRBV7-9, the J gene TRBJ2-5; D is undetermined. The germline V gene has CDR1 SEHNR and CDR2 FQNEAQ (reference sequence). V was pared by 5 bases and J by 7 bases, with 14 bases between. The CDR3 contains 13 residues. The CDR3 sequence is CASSPGWPGTQYF. CDR3 nucleotide sequence: TGTGCCAGCAGCCCCGGGTGGCCAGGGACCCAGTACTTC.

This clonotype was detected many times. The V and J genes are TRBV4-1 and TRBJ2-7, with D unclear. The germline V gene has CDR1 MGHRA and CDR2 YSYEKL. Trimming left V 1 base short and J 0 bases short, with 13 bases between. This CDR3 contains 16 residues. The CDR3 reads CASSQASGVRSYEQYF. In DNA, the CDR3 is TGCGCCAGCAGCCAAGCCTCCGGAGTGCGCTCCTACGAGCAGTACTTC.